The clone carrying this T cell receptor (beta chain) came up once. This CDR3 contains 14 residues. Germline CDR1 SGHAT, CDR2 FQNNGV. The V segment lost 4 bases and the J segment 2 bases; nucleotides outside the gene matches: 5. These data come from a study of T cell changes during pregnancy in multiple sclerosis. This table comes from immunoSEQ multiplex PCR, and its TCRdb copy is limited to in-frame clones, with some not included. The sample has about 32,000 clones, 89% seen once. The specimen comprised CD8+ T cells from peripheral blood mononuclear cells, sampled in the third trimester of pregnancy. The rearrangement links TRBV11-2 to TRBJ2-7; 7 bases agree with TRBD1. The sequence derives from a female donor with multiple sclerosis, enrolled in a pregnancy study. Here the CDR3 DNA reads TGTGCCAGCAGCTCGGGACAGTTCACCTACGAGCAGTACTTC. Translating it yields CASSSGQFTYEQYF.